The T cell receptor beta chain under discussion was sequenced for a study of shared clonotypes between healthy human individuals. CD4+ cells yielded CD45RA+ naive and CD45RA-negative memory subsets. The V end was cut by 0 bases, the J end by 9 bases, with 6 bases between. Germline CDR1 is SGHTA and CDR2 is FQGNSA. The CDR3 is 12 residues long. Measured with immunoSEQ multiplex PCR; TCRdb has only the in-frame clones, and not every one. This table has over 2 million clones, around 93% appearing once. General study findings and limits: Compared with memory subsets, naive subsets generally had larger estimated richness. Non-shared clonotypes displayed generation probabilities falling below those of clonotypes present in all four donors.

For this clone: Its antigen is not identified. This sample also contains other DNA sequences that code for the same CDR3.

Sequenced sample: naive CD4+ T cells from PBMCs. Subset given: CD45RA+ positively selected. The J gene is TRBJ2-1, the V gene TRBV7-2; maybe TRBD1 (6 bases). The sequence came from a man between 18 and 35 years old in good health. Some clones in this sample may be carry-over from other donors' samples. The CDR3 bases are TGTGCCAGCAGCTTAGCCAGGGGTGAGCAGTTCTTC. It yields the protein CASSLARGEQFF.